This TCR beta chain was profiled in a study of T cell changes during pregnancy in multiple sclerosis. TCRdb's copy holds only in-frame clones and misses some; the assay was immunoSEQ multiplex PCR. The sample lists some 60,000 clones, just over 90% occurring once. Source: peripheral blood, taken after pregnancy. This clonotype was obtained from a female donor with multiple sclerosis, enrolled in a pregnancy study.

CDR3 DNA: TGCAGCGTTGAACTGCCCACGGGTACGCAGTATTTT. As protein: CSVELPTGTQYF. The chain combines TRBV29-1 with TRBJ2-3; D remains ambiguous. The CDR3 length is 12 residues. The germline gives CDR1 SQVTM, CDR2 ANQGSEA. Trimming left V 2 bases short and J 8 bases short, with 11 bases between.